Listed here are 7 T cell receptor beta chains from one sample, sequenced in a study of T cell responses to AZD1222 COVID-19 vaccine. Clones were sequenced by immunoSEQ multiplex PCR, and TCRdb holds only the in-frame ones, with some missing. The data contain tens of thousands of clones, roughly 84% of them seen just once; the ten biggest clones take up 9.8%. The sample was peripheral blood, taken on day 0 of AZD1222 vaccination. These receptors originate from an adult in good health.

The V call is TRBV7-2, the J call TRBJ2-3; TRBD2 matches 9 bases. With 3 bases clipped from V and 4 bases from J, the junction kept 5 bases outside the gene matches. In germline, CDR1 is SGHTA, CDR2 FQGNSA. This CDR3 contains 15 residues. The CDR3 DNA is TGTGCCAGCAGCTTCACGGCGGGGGGGTCAGATACGCAGTATTTT. This gives the protein CASSFTAGGSDTQYF. Variable domain in full (rest from reference TRBV7-2 and TRBJ2-3): GAGVSQSPSNKVTEKGKDVELRCDPISGHTALYWYRQSLGQGLEFLIYFQGNSAPDKSGLPSDRFSAERTGGSVSTLTIQRTQQEDSAVYLCASSFTAGGSDTQYFGPGTRLTVL.

The chain is built from TRBV9 and TRBJ1-1, with 7 bases that match TRBD1. Germline V gene data show CDR1 as SGDLS and CDR2 as YYNGEE. This CDR3 is 15 amino acids long. V was pared by 2 bases and J by 0 bases, with 4 bases of the junction left unmatched. The CDR3 is CASSVSGQVNTEAFF. CDR3 coding DNA: TGTGCCAGCAGCGTCAGCGGACAGGTGAACACTGAAGCTTTCTTT.

This clone showed up just once. The V and J genes are TRBV18 and TRBJ2-7, with 8 bases lining up with TRBD1. The CDR3 consists of 13 residues. Unmatched junction bases numbered 2, after V lost 4 bases and J lost 3 bases. Per the germline V gene, CDR1 is KGHSH and CDR2 is LQKENI. CDR3 residues: CASSLGTGYEQYF. The CDR3 DNA sequence: TGTGCCAGCTCACTTGGGACAGGCTACGAGCAGTACTTC.

This CDR3 is CASSVEGDTEAFF. CDR3 DNA sequence: TGTGCCAGCAGCGTAGAGGGAGACACTGAAGCTTTCTTT. J is TRBJ1-1 and V is TRBV9; unclear D gene. The CDR3 totals 13 residues. Germline CDR1 reads SGDLS; CDR2 reads YYNGEE. The V end lost 0 bases, the J end lost 3 bases, and 6 bases lay between the germline ends.

CDR3 in amino acids: CASSLGTANSPLHF. The CDR3, as DNA: TGCGCCAGCAGCTTAGGGACAGCTAATTCACCCCTCCACTTT. The chain joins TRBV5-1 to TRBJ1-6; 7 bases agree with TRBD1. V dropped 2 bases and J dropped 6; count of bases not matched to a gene: 2. The germline V gene encodes CDR1 SGHRS and CDR2 YFSETQ. The CDR3 consists of 14 residues.

The rearrangement uses TRBV5-1 and TRBJ1-1, with D possibly being TRBD1 (6 bases). The CDR3 is 14 amino acids. CDR1 and CDR2 (germline): SGHRS, YFSETQ. V gave up 2 bases and J gave up 5 bases, with 13 bases separating them. The CDR3 region is CASSFTGGGTEAFF. The CDR3 DNA reads TGCGCCAGCAGCTTTACGGGAGGGGGGACTGAAGCTTTCTTT.

The genes are TRBV6-5 and TRBJ1-2, with TRBD1 matching over 10 bases. V was clipped by 6 bases and J by 6 bases; unmatched bases: 10. The CDR3 runs to 15 residues. Germline V gene sequence: CDR1 MNHEY, CDR2 SVGAGI. CDR3 in DNA: TGTGCCAGCAGGGAGCCGGGACAGGGGAAGAATGGCTACACCTTC. As protein: CASREPGQGKNGYTF.